This entry concerns a single TCR beta chain. Its antigen is currently unknown. The ends were cut back, 2 bases at V and 0 bases at J, with 7 bases in the middle. This CDR3 spans 14 amino acids. Germline lookup yields CDR1 KGHSH and CDR2 LQKENI. This sample is part of a study of shared clonotypes between healthy human individuals. Study in general: CD4 naive and memory got three plates each, CD8 naive two, CD8 memory one. General study points: Clonotype sharing levels among donors were expected to vary with sequencing depth.

Sorted-subset replicate PCR reactions were performed with approximately 200 ng DNA, corresponding to 25,000 to 35,000 T cell genomes. Libraries were prepared by immunoSEQ multiplex PCR; TCRdb keeps only in-frame clonotypes and omits some of them. The table includes roughly 1 million clones, around 74% detected once. The sequence was obtained from a man between 18 and 35 years old in good health. The sample taken for sequencing was memory CD4+ T cells sorted from blood. Subset of the sample: CD45RA-negative fraction. The chain links TRBV18 to TRBJ1-2, with D possibly matching TRBD1 (6 bases). For the CDR3, the DNA is TGTGCCAGCTCACCAACAGGGACTAACTATGGCTACACCTTC. Translating it yields CASSPTGTNYGYTF.